The entry below describes one T cell receptor beta chain. In its sample, this clonotype was seen many times. Its antigen specificity is not known. Per-base qualities were not stored, and no clone one base away is much larger. Looking up the germline V gene yields CDR1 LGHNT and CDR2 FRNRAP. V is trimmed back by 6 bases and J by 6 bases, and the junction contains 15 bases that no gene match accounts for. The CDR3 runs 16 amino acids, cysteine and phenylalanine included. The CDR3 DNA has 48 bases and is translated from base 1. Amplification of TCR beta CDR3 regions was carried out from RNA transcripts. The TCR CDR3 was subjected to a first round of RT-PCR using the HTBI primer set and the Qiagen OneStep RT-PCR kit. Libraries were constructed in a second round of multiplex PCR, after which size selection and purification were carried out. Paired-end sequencing of the libraries was performed with 100 bp reads on an Illumina HiSeq2000. From the authors' description of their analysis: SOAPnuke was used to process the raw data, with reads discarded if the reads contained adapters or uncalled bases, had a mean Phred below 15, or lacked an exact constant-primer or identifier match. High-quality paired reads were merged with COPE v1.2.5, and unique nucleotide sequences were defined as clonotypes. Clonotypes were aligned to IMGT TRBV, TRBD and TRBJ reference segments using MiTCR v1.1. The analysis included only V-J combinations with a frequency above 0.0001, which together covered 99% to 99.2% of the repertoires. A TCS score was defined as the ratio of F50 (clonal expansion) to E x V (chaos), with BLOSUM62-based TCRdist applied between CDR3 peptides within each V-J. Welch's t-statistics and random forest reduced approximately 520 V-J features to 10 to 15, which were used in a naive Bayes classifier (R e1071). TCRdb ran its own pipeline on the public reads, namely fastp trimming at Q25 and MiXCR clone calling, and kept in-frame beta chains. Entries that share a CDR3 protein sequence are merged under the most common genes and DNA. It is TCRdb's table, rather than the study itself, that gives the V and J calls and clone size. The sample table records 400,000 or so distinct CDR3 sequences; over 12% of these occur just once. The ten biggest clones cover approximately 29% of the sample.

This specimen comes from a study of T cells in Graves' hyperthyroidism and ophthalmopathy (dated by TCRdb to about 2019). Background on the whole study: Peripheral blood was collected at initial diagnosis, before any treatment. The paper describes TCR Vbeta CDR3 sequencing of more than 120 peripheral blood samples, made up of 43 ophthalmopathy patients, 70 to 80 hyperthyroidism patients and some 17 progressor patients. To identify TCR V-J signatures that set the groups apart, the researchers used a discovery cohort of 90 to 100 patients, made up of about 44 with Graves' ophthalmopathy and some 58 with stable Graves' hyperthyroidism. Thyroid tissue and blood T-cell repertoires from roughly six Graves' hyperthyroidism patients were also compared in the study. Prospective prediction of ophthalmopathy was tested in an independent validation cohort of approximately 19 hyperthyroidism patients and 15 to 17 patients who later progressed to ophthalmopathy. Once sampling was done, hyperthyroidism patients were given methimazole at a starting dose of 30 mg daily, whereas ophthalmopathy patients were given high-dose intravenous methylprednisolone. The 85 to 100 discovery patients were randomly split 7:3 into training and test sets.

Broader findings and caveats from the paper: In validation, the model predicted progression to ophthalmopathy a median of around six months before onset, with about 64% sensitivity and 72.22% specificity. Most expanded thyroid clonotypes (frequency above 0.001) were also detected in blood, a finding suggesting that blood repertoires may reflect thyroid immune responses. Sample size was not statistically predetermined, and investigators were not blinded to group allocation. Ophthalmopathy was separated from stable hyperthyroidism by a 13 V-J signature model, with over 85% sensitivity and just over 81% specificity obtained in cross-validation and 80%/75% obtained in testing.

Moderately to severely active disease, a Clinical Activity Score of at least 3, a NOSPECS grade of at least 4, and a duration under 3 months were present in ophthalmopathy patients. The study excluded patients with uncontrolled infections, other autoimmune diseases, pregnancy or lactation. Diagnoses were established on the basis of clinical symptoms, serum thyroxine and TRAb, thyroid ultrasound, and orbital computed tomography. PBMCs were isolated from approximately 10 ml of fresh peripheral blood by Ficoll-Paque density gradient centrifugation. Total RNA was extracted with Trizol reagent, and quality was checked on an Agilent 2100 Bioanalyzer.

The sample was blood. The receptor was derived from a man aged 45-65 years with Graves' ophthalmopathy. The sequence is built from TRBV12-5 and TRBJ1-1, with 8 central nucleotides matching TRBD1. This receptor has the CDR3 CASGAGTGPSSAEAFF. Here is the DNA: TGTGCTAGTGGCGCGGGGACAGGACCATCGAGCGCTGAAGCTTTCTTT. With the portions outside the CDR3 filled from the reference TRBV12-5 and TRBJ1-1 genes, the complete variable region becomes DARVTQTPRHKVTEMGQEVTMRCQPILGHNTVFWYRQTMMQGLELLAYFRNRAPLDDSGMPKDRFSAEMPDATLATLKIQPSEPRDSAVYFCASGAGTGPSSAEAFFGQGTRLTVV.